One sample yielded the 32 T cell receptor beta chains listed below, sequenced in a study of PD-L1 blockade in urothelial cancer. Produced via immunoSEQ multiplex PCR; TCRdb's table is partial and in-frame only. Seen here are about 70,000 clones, around four fifths observed once, and the top ten hold 4.7%. Sequenced here: PBMCs, sampled around atezolizumab (anti-PD-L1) treatment. The receptors were gathered from a man between 65 and 85 years old with urothelial cancer.

V and J are TRBV6-5 and TRBJ2-1, with a weak D call TRBD2 (5 bases). Per germline, CDR1 MNHEY and CDR2 SVGAGI. Trimming pared 3 bases from V and 5 bases from J, leaving 8 bases between. This CDR3 has 13 residues. The CDR3 DNA follows: TGTGCCAGCAGTTATACTAGAAACAATGAGCAGTTCTTC. It encodes CASSYTRNNEQFF.

The chain combines TRBV5-4 with TRBJ2-2, with TRBD2 matching 10 bases. The trim removed 4 bases at V and 6 bases at J, leaving 12 bases unmatched. The CDR3 runs to 17 residues. Germline V gene data show CDR1 as SGHNT and CDR2 as YYREEE (reference sequence). CDR3 amino acids: CASSAPSLAGVAGELFF. The CDR3 DNA reads as TGTGCCAGCAGCGCACCCTCCCTAGCGGGAGTTGCCGGGGAGCTGTTTTTT.

The V call is TRBV20-1, the J call TRBJ2-5; D is ambiguous. The germline V gene has CDR1 DFQATT and CDR2 SNEGSKA (reference sequence). CDR3 length: 11 residues. The V and J ends lost 3 bases and 5 bases respectively, with 7 bases between them. CDR3 residues: CSASLIETQYF. The CDR3 region has the DNA TGCAGTGCTAGTCTTATCGAGACCCAGTACTTC.

V is TRBV9 and J is TRBJ2-1, with TRBD2 matching 8 bases. Trimming removed 1 base from V and 11 bases from J; junction bases left unmatched: 8. In germline, CDR1 is SGDLS, CDR2 YYNGEE. This CDR3 has 14 residues. This CDR3 reads CASSVWDSGAKQFF. The CDR3 DNA follows: TGTGCCAGCAGCGTATGGGATAGCGGGGCGAAGCAGTTCTTC.

The rearrangement joins TRBV7-9 to TRBJ2-7; 7 bases are shared with TRBD2. The CDR3 is 15 residues long. The trim removed 5 bases at V and 2 bases at J, leaving 9 bases unmatched. Germline-derived CDR1 and CDR2 are SEHNR and FQNEAQ (reference sequence). The CDR3 coding sequence is TGTGCCAGCAGCGCAAGATCTACTAGCGCCTACGAGCAGTACTTC. It codes for CASSARSTSAYEQYF.

The chain's CDR3 is CASNLRLEGDEQYF. The DNA of the CDR3 is TGTGCCAGCAACCTCAGACTGGAGGGCGACGAGCAGTACTTC. The gene calls are TRBV5-4 and TRBJ2-7; tentatively, D is TRBD2 (6 bases). Germline-derived CDR1 and CDR2 are SGHNT and YYREEE (reference sequence). Trimming left V 6 bases short and J 5 bases short, with 18 bases between. CDR3 size: 14 residues. Together with reference TRBV5-4 and TRBJ2-7, the CDR3 gives the full variable domain: ETGVTQSPTHLIKTRGQQVTLRCSSQSGHNTVSWYQQALGQGPQFIFQYYREEENGRGNFPPRFSGLQFPNYSSELNVNALELDDSALYLCASNLRLEGDEQYFGPGTRLTVT.

This clone came up once. This chain connects TRBV7-2 to TRBJ1-3; D is perhaps TRBD1 (6 bases). Trimming left V 4 bases short and J 0 bases short, with 7 bases between. Germline V gene data show CDR1 as SGHTA and CDR2 as FQGNSA. The CDR3 is 14 amino acids. In nucleotides, the CDR3 is TGTGCCAGCAGCTGGGGGCCCTCTGGAAACACCATATATTTT. This gives the protein CASSWGPSGNTIYF.

The chain joins TRBV7-6 to TRBJ1-1; weak D call: TRBD1 (5 bases). The germline V and J ends were trimmed by 4 bases and 0 bases, with 12 bases remaining between them. The CDR3 has 15 residues. Germline assignment: CDR1 SGHVS and CDR2 FNYEAQ. The CDR3 coding sequence is TGTGCCAGCAGCTCCGACAGCATCATGAACACTGAAGCTTTCTTT. It translates to CASSSDSIMNTEAFF.

The chain employs TRBV7-9 and TRBJ1-2; 11 bases line up with TRBD1. The V segment lost 6 bases and the J segment 5 bases; nucleotides outside the gene matches: 5. The CDR3 sequence is 14 residues long. In germline, CDR1 is SEHNR, CDR2 FQNEAQ (reference sequence). For the CDR3, the DNA is TGTGCCAGCAGACCCGGACAGGGGGCTTATGGCTACACCTTC. Translating it yields CASRPGQGAYGYTF.

This sequence joins TRBV25-1 and TRBJ1-2, with 7 bases identical to TRBD1. J gave up 2 bases and V 6 bases, and 3 bases lay outside the gene matches. This CDR3 has 13 amino acids. Germline V gene data show CDR1 as MGHDK and CDR2 as SYGVNS. CDR3 in amino acids: CASRWDSNYGYTF. CDR3 sequence (DNA): TGTGCCAGCAGGTGGGACAGCAACTATGGCTACACCTTC.

The chain couples TRBV2 to TRBJ2-5, with D unresolved. V lost 3 bases to trimming and J lost 1 base, with 9 bases between them. This CDR3 has 14 residues. Germline-derived CDR1 and CDR2 are SNHLY and FYNNEI. The CDR3 nucleotides are TGTGCCAGCAGTGAGAACAGCCCCCAAGAGACCCAGTACTTC. Protein product: CASSENSPQETQYF.

The CDR3 coding sequence is TGCGCCAGCAGCCTCCCTTACCGGGACAGGCAAGAGACCCAGTACTTC. It translates to CASSLPYRDRQETQYF. The J gene is TRBJ2-5, the V gene TRBV4-1, with TRBD1 identical over 8 bases. J was trimmed by 2 bases and V by 4 bases; bases with no gene match: 9. This CDR3 spans 16 amino acids. Germline CDR1 reads MGHRA; CDR2 reads YSYEKL.

The chain uses TRBV19 and TRBJ1-2; perhaps TRBD1 as D (6 bases). This CDR3 has 13 amino acids. Germline V gives CDR1 LNHDA, CDR2 SQIVND (reference sequence). V was pared by 10 bases and J by 4 bases, with 16 bases between. Here the CDR3 DNA reads TGTGCCACCACGCGGGGGGGCCCCTATGGCTACACCTTC. Residues: CATTRGGPYGYTF.

The V gene is TRBV6-5, the J gene TRBJ2-5; the D gene is possibly TRBD2 (5 bases). The CDR3 extends over 13 amino acids. Germline V lookup: CDR1 MNHEY, CDR2 SVGAGI. The V end lost 7 bases, the J end lost 0 bases, and 9 bases lay between the germline ends. The CDR3 is CASKGRNQETQYF. The CDR3 region has the DNA TGTGCCAGCAAAGGGAGAAACCAAGAGACCCAGTACTTC.

The V gene is TRBV28, the J gene TRBJ1-1; the match to TRBD1 covers 7 bases. CDR1 and CDR2 from the germline V gene are MDHEN and SYDVKM. J gave up 8 bases and V 5 bases, and 14 bases lay outside the gene matches. The CDR3 extends over 15 amino acids. This chain's CDR3 is CASSPTGRNIIEAFF. DNA of the CDR3: TGTGCCAGCAGTCCGACAGGGCGAAATATTATAGAAGCTTTCTTT.

V gene TRBV5-1 combines with J gene TRBJ1-2; TRBD1 might be the D (6 bases). Looked up from germline, CDR1 is SGHRS and CDR2 is YFSETQ. Trimming removed 4 bases at V and 0 bases at J, with 16 bases between. The CDR3 is 16 amino acids. CDR3 in amino acids: CASSARTDPSNYGYTF. The CDR3 DNA is TGCGCCAGCAGCGCTAGGACAGACCCATCTAACTATGGCTACACCTTC.

The sample holds a few counts of this clone. J is TRBJ2-1 and V is TRBV7-8, with 14 bases identical to TRBD2. Unmatched junction bases numbered 8, after V lost 5 bases and J lost 5 bases. This CDR3 region has 17 residues. Germline CDR1 reads SGHVS; CDR2 reads FQNEAQ. The CDR3 nucleotides read TGTGCCAGCAGCCTTCGGACTAGCGGGAGGACCCACAATGAGCAGTTCTTC. Amino acid sequence: CASSLRTSGRTHNEQFF.

This chain joins TRBV14 and TRBJ2-5; D possibly corresponds to TRBD1 (5 bases). The V gene's germline CDR1 is SGHDN and CDR2 FVKESK. Deletions cut 1 base from V and 4 bases from J, with 13 bases between. The CDR3 length is 15 residues. CDR3 sequence (DNA): TGTGCCAGCAGCCAAGGGGGCAGGGCTAGAGAGACCCAGTACTTC. This sequence encodes CASSQGGRARETQYF.

The chain recombines TRBV15 with TRBJ2-3, with a tentative D call TRBD2 (5 bases). V was shortened by 5 bases and J by 3 bases, with 18 bases between the two germline ends. Germline V gives CDR1 LNHNV, CDR2 YYDKDF (reference sequence). The CDR3 has 16 residues. CDR3 in DNA: TGTGCCACCAGCCGGCCCACAGCGGATAGTACAGATACGCAGTATTTT. Amino acids: CATSRPTADSTDTQYF.

This clone was seen once. V usage is TRBV5-5 and J usage is TRBJ1-4; TRBD1 is a possible D gene (5 bases). V gave up 1 base and J gave up 2 bases, with 12 bases separating them. The CDR3 consists of 16 residues. Germline CDR1 reads SGHKS; CDR2 reads YYEKEE (reference sequence). The CDR3: CASSLSRQGTNEKLFF. CDR3 bases: TGTGCCAGCAGCTTGTCGAGGCAGGGCACTAATGAAAAACTGTTTTTT.

This clone was detected only once. The chain employs TRBV18 and TRBJ2-1, with D possibly TRBD1 on 7 matching bases. The ends were cut back, 6 bases at V and 7 bases at J, with 22 bases in the middle. Germline V gene data show CDR1 as KGHSH and CDR2 as LQKENI. The CDR3 runs 16 residues. The CDR3 loop is CASSPLAVKGANEQFF. The CDR3 DNA sequence: TGTGCCAGCTCCCCTTTAGCGGTGAAGGGGGCTAATGAGCAGTTCTTC.

The chain recombines TRBV2 with TRBJ2-1; weak D call: TRBD2 (6 bases). The V gene lost 6 bases and the J gene lost 8 bases, with 20 bases spanning the gap. Germline CDR1 reads SNHLY; CDR2 reads FYNNEI. CDR3 length: 15 residues. The DNA for the CDR3 is TGTGCCAGCAGGGCCGGGACTCTCCCTGGCGATGAGCAGTTCTTC. It specifies CASRAGTLPGDEQFF.

The chain joins TRBV10-3 to TRBJ2-1; D possibly corresponds to TRBD2 (7 bases). Germline V lookup: CDR1 ENHRY, CDR2 SYGVKD. V was clipped by 10 bases and J by 9 bases, with 22 bases between them. CDR3 length: 14 amino acids. CDR3 amino acids: CATEGGAAVSEQFF. The CDR3 nucleotides are TGTGCCACAGAGGGGGGGGCCGCAGTAAGTGAGCAGTTCTTC.

The chain joins TRBV7-9 to TRBJ2-1; TRBD2 agrees at 13 bases. The CDR3 extends over 17 amino acids. Trimming at V came to 5 bases and at J to 4 bases, leaving 8 bases not matched to a gene. CDR1 and CDR2 from the germline V gene are SEHNR and FQNEAQ (reference sequence). The CDR3 nucleotides read TGTGCCAGCAGCGAAGGGGGACTAGCGGGACGGTACAATGAGCAGTTCTTC. Protein product: CASSEGGLAGRYNEQFF.

This clone was seen once. This rearrangement joins TRBV4-1 to TRBJ2-5; TRBD2 might be the D (5 bases). Germline lookup yields CDR1 MGHRA and CDR2 YSYEKL. The length of the CDR3 is 13 residues. With 4 bases removed from V and 5 bases from J, the gap between germline ends came to 11 bases. Written as DNA, the CDR3 is TGCGCCAGCAGCCGTGGCCCGGGGGAGACCCAGTACTTC. Encoded protein: CASSRGPGETQYF.

The chain has TRBV2 and TRBJ1-2; 9 bases agree with TRBD1. V was pared by 6 bases and J by 4 bases, with 6 bases of the junction left unmatched. In germline, CDR1 is SNHLY, CDR2 FYNNEI. The CDR3 runs to 14 residues. For the CDR3, the DNA is TGTGCCAGCAGCCAAACAGGGGGCGGCTATGGCTACACCTTC. Translation gives CASSQTGGGYGYTF.

The chain couples TRBV6-1 to TRBJ2-1; 16 bases agree with TRBD2. Per the germline V gene, CDR1 is MNHNS and CDR2 is SASEGT. The CDR3 is 15 amino acids. The ends lost 4 bases at V and 16 bases at J; junction bases unmatched: 10. The CDR3, as DNA: TGTGCCAGCAGTGGGGGGACTAGCGGGAGGGGGAATGCCTTCTTC. Translating it yields CASSGGTSGRGNAFF.

CDR3 protein: CASRGTRGEQFF. CDR3 DNA sequence: TGCGCCAGCAGAGGAACTAGAGGTGAGCAGTTCTTC. The rearrangement links TRBV5-1 to TRBJ2-1; TRBD2 is a possible D gene (5 bases). The CDR3 has 12 residues. Trimming took 5 bases from V and 9 from J, leaving 12 bases between them. In germline, CDR1 is SGHRS, CDR2 YFSETQ.

The chain employs TRBV7-9 and TRBJ2-6; 9 nucleotides match TRBD2. Trimming took 4 bases from V and 4 from J; bases not matched to a gene: 11. From germline, CDR1 is SEHNR and CDR2 FQNEAQ (reference sequence). This CDR3 has 18 amino acids. The DNA of the CDR3 is TGTGCCAGCAGCTCTTCCCCGGGACTAGCTAACGGGGCCAACGTCCTGACTTTC. Protein product: CASSSSPGLANGANVLTF. The full variable domain, its missing parts supplied by reference TRBV7-9 and TRBJ2-6, is DTGVSQNPRHKITKRGQNVTFRCDPISEHNRLYWYRQTLGQGPEFLTYFQNEAQLEKSRLLSDRFSAERPKGSFSTLEIQRTEQGDSAMYLCASSSSPGLANGANVLTFGAGSRLTVL.

The CDR3 region is CASSDRGQGLGTDTQYF. CDR3 DNA sequence: TGTGCCAGCAGCGACAGGGGGCAGGGACTAGGCACAGATACGCAGTATTTT. The chain has TRBV28 and TRBJ2-3, with TRBD1 matching 10 bases. V lost 6 bases, J lost 1 base, and 10 bases stayed unmatched. Germline assignment: CDR1 MDHEN and CDR2 SYDVKM. The length of the CDR3 is 17 residues.

The CDR3 here is CASSVRQGANTGELFF. CDR3 DNA: TGTGCCAGCAGTGTTAGACAGGGGGCGAACACCGGGGAGCTGTTTTTT. The chain recombines TRBV6-1 with TRBJ2-2, with TRBD1 matching over 9 bases. CDR1 MNHNS and CDR2 SASEGT come from the germline V gene. After removal of 4 bases from V and 0 bases from J, the junction contained 3 bases not matched to a gene. This CDR3 contains 16 residues.

The rearrangement joins TRBV27 to TRBJ2-3; TRBD1 is a possible D gene (6 bases). The CDR3 extends over 16 amino acids. Per germline, CDR1 MNHEY and CDR2 SMNVEV (reference sequence). V lost 3 bases, J lost 2 bases, and 15 bases lay in between. The CDR3 region is CASSFTGMSSTDTQYF. The CDR3 DNA reads as TGTGCCAGCAGTTTTACAGGGATGAGTTCCACAGATACGCAGTATTTT.